Below are 32 T cell receptor beta chains sequenced from a single sample in a study of beta chain features in type 1 diabetes (dated by TCRdb to about 2018). Library prep was done by the immunoSEQ multiplex PCR assay. The entire amount of isolated RNA was reverse transcribed using the High Capacity cDNA Reverse Transcription Kit, so the sequenced TCRB transcripts were expressed ones. In TCRdb, the immuneACCESS table is reduced to in-frame sequences with V and J assigned. These tables do not hold every clone; where another copy was compared, an unresolved V gene accounts for under half, and the others remain unexplained. Here the sample has around 44,000 clones; 51% occur a single time. The ten biggest clones cover 2.1% of the sample. The sequenced sample consisted of Tregs from blood. Taken with the paper, the label for cell subset or site translates to: regulatory CD4+ T cells. These receptors all come from a woman aged 18 to 35 in good health.

The chain couples TRBV7-9 to TRBJ2-7, with 7 bases aligning to TRBD2. The CDR3 runs to 14 residues. V dropped 3 bases and J dropped 2; count of bases not matched to a gene: 4. Germline V gene sequence: CDR1 SEHNR, CDR2 FQNEAQ (reference sequence). CDR3 amino acids: CASSFSGSTYEQYF. Here the CDR3 DNA reads TGTGCCAGCAGCTTTAGCGGGTCCACCTACGAGCAGTACTTC. The full variable domain, in which reference TRBV7-9 and TRBJ2-7 provide the parts outside the CDR3, is DTGVSQNPRHKITKRGQNVTFRCDPISEHNRLYWYRQTLGQGPEFLTYFQNEAQLEKSRLLSDRFSAERPKGSFSTLEIQRTEQGDSAMYLCASSFSGSTYEQYFGPGTRLTVT.

This clone was counted between two and nine times. The V gene is TRBV27, the J gene TRBJ2-7, with 11 bases identical to TRBD1. V dropped 3 bases and J dropped 4; count of bases not matched to a gene: 2. The CDR3 is 14 amino acids. The germline V gene encodes CDR1 MNHEY and CDR2 SMNVEV (reference sequence). CDR3 amino acids: CASSLDRGQYEQYF. CDR3 DNA: TGTGCCAGCAGTTTGGACAGGGGGCAGTACGAGCAGTACTTC.

The J gene is TRBJ2-7, the V gene TRBV7-9, with TRBD2 matching 7 bases. Unmatched junction bases numbered 10, after V lost 5 bases and J lost 3 bases. This CDR3 contains 15 residues. The germline CDR1 and CDR2 sequences are SEHNR and FQNEAQ (reference sequence). CDR3 nucleotides: TGTGCCAGCAGCCCCCCCCAAGCGGGATACTACGAGCAGTACTTC. Its protein is CASSPPQAGYYEQYF.

CDR3 bases: TGTGCCAGCAGCCCAGGACAGGGGAACTATGGCTACACCTTC. Translated: CASSPGQGNYGYTF. The gene calls are TRBV5-4 and TRBJ1-2, with 9 positions matching TRBD1. Per the germline V gene, CDR1 is SGHNT and CDR2 is YYREEE (reference sequence). Unmatched junction bases numbered 3, after V lost 4 bases and J lost 2 bases. The CDR3 has 14 residues.

The genes are TRBV7-9 and TRBJ1-1; TRBD1 might be the D (5 bases). V was trimmed by 1 base and J by 5 bases, leaving 11 bases between them. The germline CDR1 and CDR2 sequences are SEHNR and FQNEAQ (reference sequence). The CDR3 is 14 amino acids. CDR3 region: CASSLVEGRTEAFF. The DNA of the CDR3 is TGTGCCAGCAGCTTAGTGGAGGGGAGGACTGAAGCTTTCTTT. The entire variable domain, with the rest obtained from reference TRBV7-9 and TRBJ1-1, is as follows: DTGVSQNPRHKITKRGQNVTFRCDPISEHNRLYWYRQTLGQGPEFLTYFQNEAQLEKSRLLSDRFSAERPKGSFSTLEIQRTEQGDSAMYLCASSLVEGRTEAFFGQGTRLTVV.

This clone has just a few counts. V and J are TRBV28 and TRBJ2-6; 8 bases align to TRBD1. From germline, CDR1 is MDHEN and CDR2 SYDVKM. V lost 5 bases, J lost 1 base, and 13 bases stayed unmatched. The CDR3 loop spans 19 amino acids. Here the CDR3 reads CASSRTTWDRPSGANVLTF. CDR3 coding DNA: TGTGCCAGCAGTCGAACTACCTGGGACAGGCCATCTGGGGCCAACGTCCTGACTTTC.

The V and J genes are TRBV14 and TRBJ2-3, with 7 nucleotides matching TRBD1. Germline V CDR1 and CDR2: SGHDN, FVKESK. The CDR3 runs 14 residues. Trimming removed 4 bases from V and 3 bases from J; junction bases left unmatched: 4. CDR3 coding DNA: TGTGCCAGCAGCCGCGGACAGGAAACAGATACGCAGTATTTT. This translates into CASSRGQETDTQYF. Full variable domain (remainder filled in from reference TRBV14 and TRBJ2-3): EAGVTQFPSHSVIEKGQTVTLRCDPISGHDNLYWYRRVMGKEIKFLLHFVKESKQDESGMPNNRFLAERTGGTYSTLKVQPAELEDSGVYFCASSRGQETDTQYFGPGTRLTVL.

This chain joins TRBV28 and TRBJ2-1; 10 nucleotides align to TRBD2. The CDR3 has 15 amino acids. V was clipped by 6 bases and J by 0 bases; unmatched bases: 2. The germline V gene encodes CDR1 MDHEN and CDR2 SYDVKM. CDR3 sequence: CASSPSGSSYNEQFF. CDR3 sequence (DNA): TGTGCCAGCAGCCCTAGCGGGAGCTCCTACAATGAGCAGTTCTTC. Full variable domain (remainder filled in from reference TRBV28 and TRBJ2-1): DVKVTQSSRYLVKRTGEKVFLECVQDMDHENMFWYRQDPGLGLRLIYFSYDVKMKEKGDIPEGYSVSREKKERFSLILESASTNQTSMYLCASSPSGSSYNEQFFGPGTRLTVL.

The CDR3, as DNA: TGTGCCAGCAGCCGAGGACAGGGGAGGGGCACCGGGGAGCTGTTTTTT. The encoded protein is CASSRGQGRGTGELFF. The V and J genes are TRBV7-8 and TRBJ2-2; 9 nucleotides line up with TRBD1. CDR1 is SGHVS and CDR2 is FQNEAQ in the germline V gene. The CDR3 sequence is 16 residues long. V lost 5 bases to trimming and J lost 4 bases; unmatched junction nucleotides: 8.

The V and J genes are TRBV5-1 and TRBJ1-1; tentative D call: TRBD1 (6 bases). V lost 3 bases to trimming and J lost 0 bases, with 18 bases between them. This CDR3 has 17 residues. Germline V lookup: CDR1 SGHRS, CDR2 YFSETQ. The CDR3 reads CASSWTSGQSVNTEAFF. CDR3 in DNA: TGCGCCAGCAGCTGGACTTCCGGACAGTCGGTGAACACTGAAGCTTTCTTT.

This clone came up a few times. The genes are TRBV28 and TRBJ1-5; 7 nucleotides line up with TRBD1. The V and J ends lost 10 bases and 6 bases, in that order; junction bases with no gene match: 12. This CDR3 contains 14 residues. Germline V gene data show CDR1 as MDHEN and CDR2 as SYDVKM. In DNA, the CDR3 is TGTGCCACCTCTATAGGGGGCCTGGGTCAGCCCCAGCATTTT. It encodes CATSIGGLGQPQHF.

This clone was seen only a few times. The chain employs TRBV29-1 and TRBJ2-2; 8 bases match TRBD2. Germline trimming cut 4 bases from V and 7 bases from J; bases unmatched to any gene: 5. Germline V gene data show CDR1 as SQVTM and CDR2 as ANQGSEA. The CDR3 contains 13 residues. CDR3 nucleotides: TGCAGCGTTGGAGCGGGAGTCGGCGGGGAGCTGTTTTTT. It is translated as CSVGAGVGGELFF.

This clone was seen more than once but under ten times. J is TRBJ1-2 and V is TRBV6-1; 8 nucleotides agree with TRBD1. Germline loops: CDR1 MNHNS, CDR2 SASEGT. V shed 6 bases and J 5 bases; nucleotides not matched to a gene: 5. The CDR3 is made up of 13 amino acids. DNA of the CDR3: TGTGCCAGCAGCCCGACAGGGGAGTATGGCTACACCTTC. Protein product: CASSPTGEYGYTF.

This clone occurred a few times. The junction does not match germline at one end; this may be a read error. This sequence joins TRBV4-1 and TRBJ2-7; 7 bases map to TRBD2. This CDR3 contains 14 residues. The germline gives CDR1 MGHRA, CDR2 YSYEKL. In DNA, the CDR3 is TGTGCCAGCAGCCAGACGGGAGGCTTCCACGAGCAGTACTTC. Translation gives CASSQTGGFHEQYF.

The chain employs TRBV7-9 and TRBJ2-3, with D possibly matching TRBD2 (5 bases). The CDR3 has 16 residues. V dropped 1 base and J dropped 0 bases, with 11 bases sitting between them. Germline loops: CDR1 SEHNR, CDR2 FQNEAQ (reference sequence). CDR3 DNA: TGTGCCAGCAGCTTAGGATTCGGGATCAGCACAGATACGCAGTATTTT. It specifies CASSLGFGISTDTQYF.

This clone was detected only once. At one of its ends the junction is not consistent with the germline gene, which may arise from a read error. This sequence joins TRBV7-2 and TRBJ2-3; tentatively, D is TRBD1 (6 bases). The CDR3 totals 15 residues. Germline V lookup: CDR1 SGHTA, CDR2 FQGNSA. CDR3 nucleotides: TGTGCCAACAGCTTAGTTGGGACAAGTGCAGATACGCAGTATTTT. Protein product: CANSLVGTSADTQYF.

The chain couples TRBV29-1 to TRBJ2-1; the D gene is possibly TRBD2 (7 bases). The CDR3 runs 14 residues. Germline lookup yields CDR1 SQVTM and CDR2 ANQGSEA. Deletions cut 7 bases from V and 7 bases from J, with 20 bases between. The CDR3 coding sequence is TGCAGCGCCGTCGTCGGGGGGCAGGCGAATGAGCAGTTCTTC. It translates to CSAVVGGQANEQFF.

The chain combines TRBV29-1 with TRBJ1-1; D call uncertain. Trimming pared 6 bases from V and 3 bases from J, leaving 8 bases between. CDR3 length equals 11 residues. Germline V gene data show CDR1 as SQVTM and CDR2 as ANQGSEA. The CDR3 bases are TGCAGCGTGGCAGTCGACACTGAAGCTTTCTTT. It yields the protein CSVAVDTEAFF.

V gene TRBV7-9 combines with J gene TRBJ2-1; the match to TRBD2 covers 10 bases. V was clipped by 1 base and J by 6 bases; unmatched bases: 15. The CDR3 is 19 amino acids. Per germline, CDR1 SEHNR and CDR2 FQNEAQ (reference sequence). CDR3 loop: CASSLGLKASGRSGNEQFF. Written as DNA, the CDR3 is TGTGCCAGCAGCTTAGGATTAAAGGCTAGCGGGAGATCGGGCAATGAGCAGTTCTTC.

The gene calls are TRBV28 and TRBJ2-7; tentative D call: TRBD2 (5 bases). Trimming pared 4 bases from V and 3 bases from J, leaving 10 bases between. CDR1 and CDR2 (germline): MDHEN, SYDVKM. The CDR3 contains 13 residues. The CDR3 loop is CASSSGNVYEQYF. The CDR3 DNA reads TGTGCCAGCAGTTCCGGGAACGTCTACGAGCAGTACTTC.

This clone was seen only a few times. The V call is TRBV6-6, the J call TRBJ2-7; a weak D match, TRBD2 (5 bases). The CDR3 covers 15 residues. The V end was cut by 2 bases, the J end by 0 bases, with 11 bases between. Per the germline V gene, CDR1 is MNHNY and CDR2 is SVGAGI (reference sequence). The CDR3 here is CASSYIGGSSYEQYF. The CDR3 DNA is TGTGCCAGCAGTTACATAGGAGGCAGCTCCTACGAGCAGTACTTC.

The genes are TRBV2 and TRBJ1-5; 8 nucleotides agree with TRBD1. The germline V gene encodes CDR1 SNHLY and CDR2 FYNNEI. J lost 6 bases, V lost 7 bases, and 8 bases had no gene match. There are 14 residues in the CDR3. The CDR3 sequence: CASNYRGYGQPQHF. CDR3 bases: TGTGCCAGCAATTACAGGGGGTATGGTCAGCCCCAGCATTTT.

The chain joins TRBV30 to TRBJ2-2, with D perhaps matching TRBD1 (5 bases). This CDR3 spans 15 amino acids. V was pared by 2 bases and J by 3 bases, with 13 bases between. Germline V gene sequence: CDR1 GTSNPN, CDR2 SVGIG (reference sequence). CDR3 region: CAWSNAGSDTGELFF. For the CDR3, the DNA is TGTGCCTGGAGTAATGCAGGGTCGGACACCGGGGAGCTGTTTTTT.

This chain uses TRBV30 with TRBJ2-3, with D possibly being TRBD1 (6 bases). The CDR3 loop spans 15 amino acids. Germline V gives CDR1 GTSNPN, CDR2 SVGIG (reference sequence). V lost 1 base to trimming and J lost 6 bases, with 17 bases between them. CDR3 region: CAWSARGTRGDTQYF. In DNA form, the CDR3 reads TGTGCCTGGAGTGCCCGGGGAACTAGGGGGGATACGCAGTATTTT.

This clone was detected only a few times. The J gene is TRBJ2-7, the V gene TRBV29-1; D is undetermined. The length of the CDR3 is 12 residues. V lost 4 bases and J 6 bases, leaving 13 bases between the germline ends. Germline V gene lookup returns CDR1 SQVTM and CDR2 ANQGSEA. CDR3 region: CSVGPDFGEQYF. In DNA form, the CDR3 reads TGCAGCGTTGGCCCTGACTTTGGCGAGCAGTACTTC.

Relative to its sample, this clone is medium-sized. The chain uses TRBV7-2 and TRBJ2-7; 12 bases fit TRBD2. Germline CDR1 SGHTA, CDR2 FQGNSA. The CDR3 contains 15 residues. J lost 3 bases, V lost 4 bases, and 4 bases had no gene match. CDR3 coding DNA: TGTGCCAGCAGCTACAAGACTAGCGGGAGCTACGAGCAGTACTTC. It is translated as CASSYKTSGSYEQYF.

This clone ranks as medium-sized. V and J are TRBV11-1 and TRBJ2-5, with D maybe TRBD2 (6 bases). The CDR3 spans 13 residues. The germline V and J ends were trimmed by 5 bases and 3 bases, with 10 bases remaining between them. Germline CDR1 and CDR2: SGHAT and FQDESV (reference sequence). CDR3 nucleotide sequence: TGTGCCAGCAGCCACGGGACTGAAGAGACCCAGTACTTC. Protein: CASSHGTEETQYF.

V is TRBV28 and J is TRBJ1-5; 7 positions agree with TRBD1. J lost 4 bases, V lost 5 bases, and 8 bases had no gene match. The CDR3 spans 15 residues. CDR1 is MDHEN, CDR2 SYDVKM, per germline. The CDR3: CASSPNRGGNQPQHF. CDR3 DNA sequence: TGTGCCAGCAGTCCTAACAGGGGTGGAAATCAGCCCCAGCATTTT.

This clone is deemed medium-sized (0.01 to 0.1%). This chain connects TRBV16 to TRBJ1-5, with a tentative D call TRBD1 (5 bases). The CDR3 runs to 13 residues. The V gene's germline CDR1 is KGHSY and CDR2 FQNENV. V was cut by 7 bases and J by 4 bases, with 11 bases left in between. CDR3 sequence: CASTPQENQPQHF. Written as DNA, the CDR3 is TGTGCCAGCACCCCACAGGAGAATCAGCCCCAGCATTTT.

The count of this clone is one. One end of the junction varies from germline; a read error may be responsible. This chain connects TRBV19 to TRBJ2-5; maybe TRBD2 (5 bases). Germline CDR1 reads LNHDA; CDR2 reads SQIVND (reference sequence). The CDR3 loop spans 12 amino acids. CDR3 loop: CASSDYQEAQYF. For the CDR3, the DNA is TGTGCCAGTAGCGACTACCAAGAGGCCCAGTACTTC.

This clone was observed a few times. The rearrangement links TRBV11-2 to TRBJ2-7, with TRBD1 matching over 9 bases. Germline V lookup: CDR1 SGHAT, CDR2 FQNNGV. This CDR3 is built from 15 residues. The J segment lost 3 bases and the V segment lost 2 bases, leaving 5 bases of the junction unmatched. CDR3 DNA: TGTGCCAGCAGCTTACACGGGACAGGGAGCTACGAGCAGTACTTC. Protein sequence: CASSLHGTGSYEQYF.

Worth noting for this clone: The junction departs from the called germline gene at one end, perhaps through a read error. This rearrangement joins TRBV5-1 to TRBJ2-4; D is ambiguous. Per germline, CDR1 SGHRS and CDR2 YFSETQ. The CDR3 consists of 15 residues. The CDR3 region has the DNA TGCGCCGGCAGCTTGTCGACATCGAATACAAACATTCAGTACTTC. Its protein is CAGSLSTSNTNIQYF.